Following are 27 T cell receptor beta chains from one sample sequenced in a study of T cell repertoires in cytomegalovirus infection. TCRdb analysed the reads with MiXCR anew, one entry per CDR3 protein. This repertoire shows 200,000 to 300,000 distinct CDR3 sequences, roughly an eighth found once; its top ten account for about 8.7%. Sequencing input: PBMCs. Receptors were obtained from a human donor in good health (CMV status not recorded). Some clones in this sample may be carry-over from other donors' samples.

This clonotype has a count of ten or more. The chain joins TRBV19 to TRBJ1-5, with D maybe TRBD1 (6 bases). The V end was cut by 6 bases, the J end by 4 bases, with 16 bases between. The germline V gene has CDR1 LNHDA and CDR2 SQIVND (reference sequence). CDR3 length equals 15 residues. The CDR3: CASSEGYRANQPQHF. The CDR3 nucleotides read TGTGCCAGTAGCGAGGGTTACAGGGCGAATCAGCCCCAGCATTTT.

The table lists this clonotype with a few counts. J is TRBJ2-5 and V is TRBV6-2 or TRBV6-3; tentative D call: TRBD1 (5 bases). This CDR3 is 12 amino acids long. Looked up from germline, CDR1 is MNHEY and CDR2 is SVGEGT. Trimming shortened V by 6 bases and J by 7 bases, and 12 bases separated the two germline ends. As DNA, the CDR3 is TGTGCCAGCAGCCTACTCAGGGTGACCCAGTACTTC. It specifies CASSLLRVTQYF.

This clonotype has at least ten counts. The gene calls are TRBV7-6 and TRBJ2-1, with 11 bases that match TRBD2. The CDR3 totals 18 residues. Germline V CDR1 and CDR2: SGHVS, FNYEAQ. V was pared by 4 bases and J by 9 bases, with 17 bases of the junction left unmatched. In DNA, the CDR3 is TGTGCCAGCAGCTCCCAACGGTTAGCGGGGGGGCATTGGGGTGAGCAGTTCTTC. Its translation: CASSSQRLAGGHWGEQFF.

A few counts support this clonotype. The chain links TRBV14 to TRBJ2-5, with a tentative D call TRBD1 (6 bases). Germline-derived CDR1 and CDR2 are SGHDN and FVKESK. This CDR3 is built from 17 residues. Trimming stripped 0 bases from V and 7 bases from J, with 21 bases between. The DNA for the CDR3 is TGTGCCAGCAGCCAAGACGGCGTGGGGGCCCTGGTGGGGACCCAGTACTTC. Its translation is CASSQDGVGALVGTQYF. The variable domain in full, completed from reference TRBV14 and TRBJ2-5, reads EAGVTQFPSHSVIEKGQTVTLRCDPISGHDNLYWYRRVMGKEIKFLLHFVKESKQDESGMPNNRFLAERTGGTYSTLKVQPAELEDSGVYFCASSQDGVGALVGTQYFGPGTRLLVL.

In this sample, this clonotype turned up a few times. The chain has TRBV7-6 and TRBJ2-5; TRBD2 aligns across 7 bases. Germline V CDR1 and CDR2: SGHVS, FNYEAQ. Unmatched junction bases numbered 13, after V lost 8 bases and J lost 4 bases. The CDR3 covers 15 residues. CDR3 bases: TGTGCCAGCCTCCCTATGGCGGGAGCTGCAGAGACCCAGTACTTC. Translated, it gives CASLPMAGAAETQYF.

This clonotype has at least ten counts. The gene calls are TRBV7-2 and TRBJ2-7, with 8 bases lining up with TRBD1. This CDR3 spans 14 amino acids. CDR1 is SGHTA and CDR2 is FQGNSA in the germline V gene. The J segment lost 3 bases and the V segment lost 5 bases, leaving 6 bases of the junction unmatched. In DNA form, the CDR3 reads TGTGCCAGCAGCCAAGGACAGGGAAACTACGAGCAGTACTTC. It is translated as CASSQGQGNYEQYF.

This chain joins TRBV28 and TRBJ2-7; D gene uncertain. The CDR3 is 16 amino acids. The V end lost 6 bases, the J end lost 1 base, and 19 bases lay between the germline ends. Per germline, CDR1 MDHEN and CDR2 SYDVKM. The CDR3 protein is CASRTTAWGISYEQYF. CDR3 nucleotide sequence: TGTGCCAGCAGAACCACGGCCTGGGGAATTTCCTACGAGCAGTACTTC.

This clonotype was counted many times. V and J are TRBV7-2 and TRBJ2-1, with 13 bases aligning to TRBD2. The CDR3 totals 18 residues. Germline V gene lookup returns CDR1 SGHTA and CDR2 FQGNSA. Trimming at V came to 0 bases and at J to 5 bases, leaving 7 bases not matched to a gene. The CDR3 is CASSLARSGLAGDNEQFF. The CDR3 nucleotides are TGTGCCAGCAGCTTAGCGAGATCAGGACTAGCGGGGGACAATGAGCAGTTCTTC.

This clonotype was detected only a few times. The V and J genes are TRBV5-1 and TRBJ1-4, with D perhaps TRBD1 (5 bases). The length of the CDR3 is 16 residues. V was clipped by 3 bases and J by 0 bases, with 12 bases between them. Looked up from germline, CDR1 is SGHRS and CDR2 is YFSETQ. The chain's CDR3 is CASSWTGGPTNEKLFF. As DNA, the CDR3 is TGCGCCAGCAGCTGGACCGGGGGACCAACTAATGAAAAACTGTTTTTT. Together with reference TRBV5-1 and TRBJ1-4, the CDR3 gives the full variable domain: KAGVTQTPRYLIKTRGQQVTLSCSPISGHRSVSWYQQTPGQGLQFLFEYFSETQRNKGNFPGRFSGRQFSNSRSEMNVSTLELGDSALYLCASSWTGGPTNEKLFFGSGTQLSVL.

The sample holds a few counts of this clonotype. The V and J genes are TRBV20-1 and TRBJ1-1; unclear D gene. Germline loops: CDR1 DFQATT, CDR2 SNEGSKA (reference sequence). CDR3 length: 13 residues. V was pared by 3 bases and J by 0 bases, with 8 bases between. Here the CDR3 DNA reads TGCAGTGCTAGTTTTGGGCTGAACACTGAAGCTTTCTTT. Translating it yields CSASFGLNTEAFF.

This clonotype was recorded at least ten times. V usage is TRBV10-3 and J usage is TRBJ2-7, with 14 bases that match TRBD2. The CDR3 length is 15 residues. The germline CDR1 and CDR2 sequences are ENHRY and SYGVKD. The trim removed 5 bases at V and 7 bases at J, leaving 7 bases unmatched. CDR3 residues: CAISPGLAGGQEQYF. In DNA, the CDR3 is TGTGCCATCAGTCCCGGACTAGCGGGAGGTCAGGAGCAGTACTTC.

The chain recombines TRBV14 with TRBJ2-1; D could derive from TRBD1 or TRBD2 (5 bases each). Germline V CDR1 and CDR2: SGHDN, FVKESK. The CDR3 sequence is 14 residues long. V lost 0 bases to trimming and J lost 7 bases, with 10 bases between them. CDR3 nucleotides: TGTGCCAGCAGCCAAGATAGTGGGGGTAATGAGCAGTTCTTC. Protein product: CASSQDSGGNEQFF.

There are many counts of this clonotype. The chain recombines TRBV6-1 with TRBJ2-6; TRBD1 is a possible D gene (5 bases). This CDR3 comprises 15 residues. CDR1 is MNHNS and CDR2 is SASEGT in the germline V gene. V was cut by 5 bases and J by 2 bases, with 10 bases left in between. The CDR3 DNA reads as TGTGCCAGCAGTTTCGACAGCCCTGGGGCCAACGTCCTGACTTTC. Its protein product is CASSFDSPGANVLTF.

This clonotype appeared many times. The V call is TRBV7-6, the J call TRBJ2-6; 9 bases are shared with TRBD2. Per germline, CDR1 SGHVS and CDR2 FNYEAQ. The V gene end was trimmed by 0 bases and the J gene end by 3 bases; junction bases not matched to a gene: 9. The length of the CDR3 is 19 residues. This chain's CDR3 is CASSLAAAGGLIGANVLTF. The CDR3 nucleotides are TGTGCCAGCAGCTTAGCCGCAGCGGGAGGTCTAATTGGGGCCAACGTCCTGACTTTC.

V usage is TRBV28 and J usage is TRBJ1-1; D not resolved. CDR3 length: 15 amino acids. Trimming shortened V by 5 bases and J by 2 bases, and 15 bases separated the two germline ends. Germline assignment: CDR1 MDHEN and CDR2 SYDVKM. The CDR3 nucleotides read TGTGCCAGCAGTCCCACAGAGAACCTAAACACTGAAGCTTTCTTT. Amino acids: CASSPTENLNTEAFF. Looking up the rest from reference TRBV28 and TRBJ1-1 gives the full variable domain: DVKVTQSSRYLVKRTGEKVFLECVQDMDHENMFWYRQDPGLGLRLIYFSYDVKMKEKGDIPEGYSVSREKKERFSLILESASTNQTSMYLCASSPTENLNTEAFFGQGTRLTVV.

This clonotype was observed a handful of times. The V gene is TRBV7-2, the J gene TRBJ1-5, with no clear D. V was pared by 0 bases and J by 5 bases, with 8 bases between. The CDR3 consists of 14 residues. From germline, CDR1 is SGHTA and CDR2 FQGNSA. CDR3 sequence: CASSLAWADQPQHF. The CDR3 nucleotides read TGTGCCAGCAGCTTAGCGTGGGCTGATCAGCCCCAGCATTTT.

This chain links TRBV3-1 with TRBJ2-1, with D possibly matching TRBD2 (5 bases). CDR3 length: 16 amino acids. In germline, CDR1 is LGHDT, CDR2 YNNKEL (reference sequence). V lost 0 bases to trimming and J lost 5 bases, with 14 bases between them. CDR3 amino acids: CASSQEGLHANNEQFF. The DNA of the CDR3 is TGTGCCAGCAGCCAAGAAGGACTTCACGCTAACAATGAGCAGTTCTTC.

This clonotype was detected many times. V is TRBV11-2 and J is TRBJ2-5, with D possibly being TRBD1 (6 bases). This CDR3 contains 17 residues. In germline, CDR1 is SGHAT, CDR2 FQNNGV. V gave up 3 bases and J gave up 0 bases, with 17 bases separating them. The CDR3 DNA sequence: TGTGCCAGCAGCTTGAGGAATACAGGGCTAAACCAAGAGACCCAGTACTTC. This gives the protein CASSLRNTGLNQETQYF.

The chain recombines TRBV7-2 with TRBJ1-4, with 8 positions matching TRBD1. Germline CDR1 SGHTA, CDR2 FQGNSA. CDR3 length equals 15 residues. Unmatched junction bases numbered 2, after V lost 5 bases and J lost 0 bases. The CDR3 bases are TGTGCCAGCAGCGAACAGGGGGCAACTAATGAAAAACTGTTTTTT. Protein product: CASSEQGATNEKLFF.

This clonotype came up many times. The chain combines TRBV7-2 with TRBJ1-4, with 9 bases that match TRBD1. The CDR3 loop spans 16 amino acids. After removal of 5 bases from V and 5 bases from J, the junction contained 9 bases not matched to a gene. Germline V CDR1 and CDR2: SGHTA, FQGNSA. The CDR3 protein is CASSLSPQGANEKLFF. The CDR3 nucleotides are TGTGCCAGCAGCCTCAGCCCACAGGGGGCGAATGAAAAACTGTTTTTT.

The CDR3 here is CASSITGRNQPQHF. Written as DNA, the CDR3 is TGTGCCAGTAGTATCACGGGTCGGAATCAGCCCCAGCATTTT. The chain has TRBV19 and TRBJ1-5; D remains unclear. The V end lost 3 bases, the J end lost 4 bases, and 10 bases lay between the germline ends. In germline, CDR1 is LNHDA, CDR2 SQIVND (reference sequence). The CDR3 loop spans 14 amino acids.

The chain joins TRBV7-6 to TRBJ1-5; 10 bases fit TRBD1. Looked up from germline, CDR1 is SGHVS and CDR2 is FNYEAQ. This CDR3 region has 15 residues. Trimming took 1 base from V and 7 from J; bases not matched to a gene: 4. CDR3 loop: CASSLGGQGEQPQHF. The DNA of the CDR3 is TGTGCCAGCAGCTTAGGAGGACAGGGGGAACAGCCCCAGCATTTT.

This clonotype was observed a handful of times. The chain couples TRBV6-2 or TRBV6-3 to TRBJ2-7, with no clear D. The V and J ends lost 2 bases and 0 bases respectively, with 8 bases between them. Germline V gene sequence: CDR1 MNHEY, CDR2 SVGEGT. The CDR3 consists of 14 residues. The chain's CDR3 is CASSYAGGSYEQYF. The CDR3 DNA is TGTGCCAGCAGTTACGCTGGCGGCTCCTACGAGCAGTACTTC.

In this sample, this clonotype turned up many times. The CDR3 reads CASSPTGQGLTRYGYTF. In DNA, the CDR3 is TGTGCCAGCAGCCCTACGGGACAGGGTCTTACGCGTTATGGCTACACCTTC. The chain combines TRBV12-3 or TRBV12-4 with TRBJ1-2, with 9 bases aligning to TRBD1. The V gene end was trimmed by 6 bases and the J gene end by 5 bases; junction bases not matched to a gene: 16. The CDR3 covers 17 residues.

J is TRBJ1-6 and V is TRBV12-3 or TRBV12-4, with D maybe TRBD1 (5 bases). This CDR3 comprises 14 residues. V was pared by 8 bases and J by 7 bases, with 15 bases between. CDR3 nucleotides: TGTGCCAGCGGCCGAGGCGGGGGGAATTCACCCCTCCACTTT. It specifies CASGRGGGNSPLHF.

To note about this clonotype: A much larger clone lies a single base off, so this may be a read error. The V call is TRBV7-6, the J call TRBJ2-7, with a tentative D call TRBD2 (5 bases). Trimming left V 5 bases short and J 0 bases short, with 14 bases between. The CDR3 is 15 residues long. Germline-derived CDR1 and CDR2 are SGHVS and FNYEAQ. The chain's CDR3 is CASSAGVSSSYEQYF. CDR3 coding DNA: TGTGCCAGCAGCGCCGGGGTCAGCAGCTCCTACGAGCAGTACTTC.

At least ten counts were recorded for this clonotype. This sequence joins TRBV10-2 and TRBJ1-5, with unresolved D. The CDR3 contains 15 residues. Germline lookup yields CDR1 WSHSY and CDR2 SAAADI. Trimming took 0 bases from V and 3 from J, leaving 9 bases between them. The DNA for the CDR3 is TGCGCCAGCAGTGAGTCGATAGGAGCCAATCAGCCCCAGCATTTT. Its translation is CASSESIGANQPQHF.